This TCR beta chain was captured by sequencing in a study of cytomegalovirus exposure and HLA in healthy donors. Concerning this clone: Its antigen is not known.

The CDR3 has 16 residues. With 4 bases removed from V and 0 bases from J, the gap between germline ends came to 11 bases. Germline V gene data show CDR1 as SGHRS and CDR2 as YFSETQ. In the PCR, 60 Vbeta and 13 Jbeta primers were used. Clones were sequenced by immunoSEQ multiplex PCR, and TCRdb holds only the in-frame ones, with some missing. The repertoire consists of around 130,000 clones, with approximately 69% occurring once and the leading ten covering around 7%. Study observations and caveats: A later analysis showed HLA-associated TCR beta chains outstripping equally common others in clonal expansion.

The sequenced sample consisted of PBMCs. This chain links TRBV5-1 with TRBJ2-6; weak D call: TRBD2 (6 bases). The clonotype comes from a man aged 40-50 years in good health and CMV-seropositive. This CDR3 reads CASSPGGSSGANVLTF. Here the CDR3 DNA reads TGCGCCAGCAGCCCCGGGGGAAGCTCTGGGGCCAACGTCCTGACTTTC. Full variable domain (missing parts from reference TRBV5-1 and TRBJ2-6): KAGVTQTPRYLIKTRGQQVTLSCSPISGHRSVSWYQQTPGQGLQFLFEYFSETQRNKGNFPGRFSGRQFSNSRSEMNVSTLELGDSALYLCASSPGGSSGANVLTFGAGSRLTVL.